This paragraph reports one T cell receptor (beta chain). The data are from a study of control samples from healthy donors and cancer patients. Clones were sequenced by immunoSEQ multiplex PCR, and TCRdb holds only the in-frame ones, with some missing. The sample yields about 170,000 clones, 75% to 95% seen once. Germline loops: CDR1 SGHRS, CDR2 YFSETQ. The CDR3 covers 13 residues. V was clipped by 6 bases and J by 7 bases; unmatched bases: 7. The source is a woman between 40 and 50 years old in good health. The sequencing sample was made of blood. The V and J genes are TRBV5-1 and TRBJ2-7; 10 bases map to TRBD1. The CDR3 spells CASNSGQGREQYF. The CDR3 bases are TGCGCCAGCAACTCGGGACAGGGGCGAGAGCAGTACTTC.